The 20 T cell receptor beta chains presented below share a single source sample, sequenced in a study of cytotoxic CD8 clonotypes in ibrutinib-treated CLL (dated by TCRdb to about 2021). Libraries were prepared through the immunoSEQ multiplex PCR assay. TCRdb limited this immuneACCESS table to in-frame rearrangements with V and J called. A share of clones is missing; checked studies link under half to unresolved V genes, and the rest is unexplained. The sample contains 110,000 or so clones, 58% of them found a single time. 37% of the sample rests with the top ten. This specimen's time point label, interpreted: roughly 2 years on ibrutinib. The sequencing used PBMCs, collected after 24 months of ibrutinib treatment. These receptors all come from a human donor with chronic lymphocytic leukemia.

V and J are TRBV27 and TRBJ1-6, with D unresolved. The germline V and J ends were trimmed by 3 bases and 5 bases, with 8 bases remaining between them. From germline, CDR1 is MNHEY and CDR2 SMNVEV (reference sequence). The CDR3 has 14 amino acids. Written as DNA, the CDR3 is TGTGCCAGCAGTTTCCAGAGTGATAATTCACCCCTCCACTTT. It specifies CASSFQSDNSPLHF.

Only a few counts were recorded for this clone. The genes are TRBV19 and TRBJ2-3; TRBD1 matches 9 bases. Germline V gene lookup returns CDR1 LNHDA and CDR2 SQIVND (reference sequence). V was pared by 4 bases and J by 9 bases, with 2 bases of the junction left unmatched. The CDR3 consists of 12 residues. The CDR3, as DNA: TGTGCCAGTAGTAGACAGGGGGACACGCAGTATTTT. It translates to CASSRQGDTQYF. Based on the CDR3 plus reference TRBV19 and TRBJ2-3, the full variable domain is DGGITQSPKYLFRKEGQNVTLSCEQNLNHDAMYWYRQDPGQGLRLIYYSQIVNDFQKGDIAEGYSVSREKKESFPLTVTSAQKNPTAFYLCASSRQGDTQYFGPGTRLTVL.

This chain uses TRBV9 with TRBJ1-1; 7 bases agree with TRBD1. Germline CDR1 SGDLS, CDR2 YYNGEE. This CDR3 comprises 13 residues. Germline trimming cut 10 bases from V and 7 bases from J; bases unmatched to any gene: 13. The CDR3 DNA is TGTGCCTGCCAAACCCGACAGGGACGTGAAGCTTTCTTT. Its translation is CACQTRQGREAFF.

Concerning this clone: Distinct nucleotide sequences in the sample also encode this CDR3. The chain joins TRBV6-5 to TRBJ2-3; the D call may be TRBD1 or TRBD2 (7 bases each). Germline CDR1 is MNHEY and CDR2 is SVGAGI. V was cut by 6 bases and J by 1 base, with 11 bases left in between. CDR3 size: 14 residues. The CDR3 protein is CASSRGRGTDTQYF. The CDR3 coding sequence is TGTGCCAGCAGCAGGGGGAGGGGCACAGATACGCAGTATTTT.

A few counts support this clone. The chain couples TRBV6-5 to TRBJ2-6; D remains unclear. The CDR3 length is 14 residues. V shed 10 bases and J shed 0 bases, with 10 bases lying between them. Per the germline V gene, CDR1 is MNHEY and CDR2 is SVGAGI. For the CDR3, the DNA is TGTGCCACCGATAAGATCTCTGGGGCCAACGTCCTGACTTTC. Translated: CATDKISGANVLTF.

The CDR3: CSATLNTEAFF. The CDR3 coding sequence is TGCAGCGCCACACTGAACACTGAAGCTTTCTTT. The chain links TRBV29-1 to TRBJ1-1; D uncertain. With 7 bases removed from V and 0 bases from J, the gap between germline ends came to 6 bases. Germline V gene data show CDR1 as SQVTM and CDR2 as ANQGSEA. The CDR3 is 11 amino acids.

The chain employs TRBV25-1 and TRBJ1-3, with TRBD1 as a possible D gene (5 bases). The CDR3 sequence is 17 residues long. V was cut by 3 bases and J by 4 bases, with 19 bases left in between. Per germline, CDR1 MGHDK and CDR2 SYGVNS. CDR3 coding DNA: TGTGCCAGCAGTGACGCTACAGTCGGGGCGGTCGGAAACACCATATATTTT. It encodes CASSDATVGAVGNTIYF.

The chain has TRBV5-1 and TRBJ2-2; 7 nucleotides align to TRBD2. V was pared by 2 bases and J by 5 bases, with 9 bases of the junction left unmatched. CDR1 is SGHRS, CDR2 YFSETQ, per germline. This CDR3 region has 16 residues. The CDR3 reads CASSFIRDYRTGELFF. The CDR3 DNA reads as TGCGCCAGCAGCTTTATCCGGGACTATAGAACCGGGGAGCTGTTTTTT.

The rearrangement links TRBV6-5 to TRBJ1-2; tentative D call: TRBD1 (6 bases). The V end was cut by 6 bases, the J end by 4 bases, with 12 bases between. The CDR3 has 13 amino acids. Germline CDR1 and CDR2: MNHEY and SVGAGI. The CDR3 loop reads CASRGGQSYGYTF. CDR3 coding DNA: TGTGCCAGCAGGGGGGGGCAAAGCTATGGCTACACCTTC.

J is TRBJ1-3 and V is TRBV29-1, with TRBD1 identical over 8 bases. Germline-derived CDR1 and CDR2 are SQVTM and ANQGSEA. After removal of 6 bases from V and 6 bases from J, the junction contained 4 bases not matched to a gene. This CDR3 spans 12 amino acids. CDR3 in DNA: TGCAGCGTGGGGACAGGCAAAAACACCATATATTTT. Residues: CSVGTGKNTIYF. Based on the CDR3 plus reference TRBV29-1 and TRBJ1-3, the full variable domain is SAVISQKPSRDICQRGTSLTIQCQVDSQVTMMFWYRQQPGQSLTLIATANQGSEATYESGFVIDKFPISRPNLTFSTLTVSNMSPEDSSIYLCSVGTGKNTIYFGEGSWLTVV.

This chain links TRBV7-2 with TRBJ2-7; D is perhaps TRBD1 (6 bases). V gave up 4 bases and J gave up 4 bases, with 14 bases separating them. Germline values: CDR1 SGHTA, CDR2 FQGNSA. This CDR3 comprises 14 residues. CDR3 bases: TGTGCCAGCAGCTCACACCAGGGGTCTTACGAGCAGTACTTC. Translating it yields CASSSHQGSYEQYF.

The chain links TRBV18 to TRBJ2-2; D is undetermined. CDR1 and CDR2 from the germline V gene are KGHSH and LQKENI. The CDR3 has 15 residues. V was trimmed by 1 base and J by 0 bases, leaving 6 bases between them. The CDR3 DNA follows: TGTGCCAGCTCACCACTCACAGCGAACACCGGGGAGCTGTTTTTT. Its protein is CASSPLTANTGELFF.

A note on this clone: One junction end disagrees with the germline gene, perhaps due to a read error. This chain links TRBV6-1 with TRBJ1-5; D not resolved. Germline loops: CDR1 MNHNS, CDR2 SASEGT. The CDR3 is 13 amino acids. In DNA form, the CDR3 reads TGTGTCAGCACTGGAAATAGCAATCAGCCCCAGCATTTT. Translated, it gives CVSTGNSNQPQHF.

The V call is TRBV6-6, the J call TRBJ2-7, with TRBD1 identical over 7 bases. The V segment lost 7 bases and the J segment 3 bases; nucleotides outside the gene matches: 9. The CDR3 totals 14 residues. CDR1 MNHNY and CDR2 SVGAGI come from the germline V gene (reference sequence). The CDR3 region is CASIPGTVDYEQYF. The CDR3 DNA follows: TGTGCCAGCATCCCAGGGACAGTCGACTACGAGCAGTACTTC.

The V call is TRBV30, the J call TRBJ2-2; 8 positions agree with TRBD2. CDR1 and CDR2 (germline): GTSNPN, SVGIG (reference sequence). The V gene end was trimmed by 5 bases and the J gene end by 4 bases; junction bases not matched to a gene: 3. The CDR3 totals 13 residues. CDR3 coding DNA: TGTGCCTGGCGGGGGGGCCGCACCGGGGAGCTGTTTTTT. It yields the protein CAWRGGRTGELFF.

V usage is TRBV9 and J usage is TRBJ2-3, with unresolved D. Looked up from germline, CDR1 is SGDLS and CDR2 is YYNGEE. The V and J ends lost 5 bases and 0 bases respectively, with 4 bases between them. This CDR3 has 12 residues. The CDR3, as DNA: TGTGCCAGCAGGAGTAGCACAGATACGCAGTATTTT. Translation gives CASRSSTDTQYF.

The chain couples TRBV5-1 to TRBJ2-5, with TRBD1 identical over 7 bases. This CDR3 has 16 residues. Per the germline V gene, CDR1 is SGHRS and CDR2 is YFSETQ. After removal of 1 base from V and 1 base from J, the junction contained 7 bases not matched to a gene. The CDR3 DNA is TGCGCCAGCAGCTTGAACAGGGGACCCCTCCAAGAGACCCAGTACTTC. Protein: CASSLNRGPLQETQYF.

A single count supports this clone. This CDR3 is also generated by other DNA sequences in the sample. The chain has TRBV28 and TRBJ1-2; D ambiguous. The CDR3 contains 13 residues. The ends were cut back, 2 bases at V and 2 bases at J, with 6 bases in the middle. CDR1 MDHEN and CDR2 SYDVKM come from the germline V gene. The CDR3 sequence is CASSLLGNYGYTF. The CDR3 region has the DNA TGTGCCAGCAGTTTACTAGGGAACTATGGCTACACCTTC.

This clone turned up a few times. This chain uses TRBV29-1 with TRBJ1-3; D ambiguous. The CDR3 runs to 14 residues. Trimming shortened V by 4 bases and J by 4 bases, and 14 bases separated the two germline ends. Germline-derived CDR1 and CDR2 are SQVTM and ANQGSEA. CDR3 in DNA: TGCAGCGTTGTAACGCCCGCGGGAGGAAACACCATATATTTT. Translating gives CSVVTPAGGNTIYF.

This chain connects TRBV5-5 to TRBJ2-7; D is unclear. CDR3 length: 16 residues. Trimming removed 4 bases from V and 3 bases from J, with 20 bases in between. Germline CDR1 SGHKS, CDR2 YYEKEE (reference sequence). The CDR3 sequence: CASSPAYSDVYYEQYF. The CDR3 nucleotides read TGTGCCAGCAGCCCTGCGTACAGCGATGTCTACTACGAGCAGTACTTC.